This TCR beta chain was observed in a study of beta chain features in type 1 diabetes. Study-wide points: Among patients with Type 1 diabetes, TCRB CDR3s were moderately but significantly shorter in every one of the four CD4+ subsets. PCR might favor shorter templates, but any such skew would affect patients and controls equally. Sampled from patients, naive, central memory and Treg TCRB repertoires appeared more similar than those sampled from healthy donors.

Without exception, sorted populations had purity beyond 95%. This CDR3 comprises 15 residues. CDR1 is KGHSH and CDR2 is LQKENI in the germline V gene. V lost 4 bases, J lost 6 bases, and 9 bases stayed unmatched. The study reverse transcribed the entire isolated RNA, so it sequenced expressed TCRB transcripts. Profiled with immunoSEQ multiplex PCR; TCRdb holds only in-frame clones, not every one. The sample shows a few hundred thousand clones, roughly an eighth of them seen only once. Comment on this clone: Its antigen is undetermined.

The sequence was obtained from a woman aged 18-29 years with type 1 diabetes. The sample taken for sequencing was naive CD4+ T cells from blood. The chain joins TRBV18 to TRBJ2-1, with 7 bases identical to TRBD1. CDR3 residues: CASSRSQTGVNEQFF. The CDR3 DNA is TGTGCCAGCTCACGATCGCAAACAGGGGTCAATGAGCAGTTCTTC.